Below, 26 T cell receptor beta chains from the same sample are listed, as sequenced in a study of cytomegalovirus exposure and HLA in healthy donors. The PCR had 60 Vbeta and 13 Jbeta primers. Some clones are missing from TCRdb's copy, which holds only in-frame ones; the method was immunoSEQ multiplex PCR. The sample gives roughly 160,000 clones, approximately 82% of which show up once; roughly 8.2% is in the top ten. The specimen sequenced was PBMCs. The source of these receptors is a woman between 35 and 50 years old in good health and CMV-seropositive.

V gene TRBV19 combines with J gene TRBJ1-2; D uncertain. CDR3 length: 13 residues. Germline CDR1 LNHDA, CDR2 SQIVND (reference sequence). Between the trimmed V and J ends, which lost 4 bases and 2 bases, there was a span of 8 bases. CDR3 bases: TGTGCCAGTAGTACCGGTCGAAACTATGGCTACACCTTC. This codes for CASSTGRNYGYTF.

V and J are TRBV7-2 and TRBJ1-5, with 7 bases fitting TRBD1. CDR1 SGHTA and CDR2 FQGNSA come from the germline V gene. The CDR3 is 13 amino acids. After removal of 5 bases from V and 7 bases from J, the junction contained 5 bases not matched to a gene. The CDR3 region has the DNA TGTGCCAGCAGCAAAGGGGGCCACCAGCCCCAGCATTTT. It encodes CASSKGGHQPQHF.

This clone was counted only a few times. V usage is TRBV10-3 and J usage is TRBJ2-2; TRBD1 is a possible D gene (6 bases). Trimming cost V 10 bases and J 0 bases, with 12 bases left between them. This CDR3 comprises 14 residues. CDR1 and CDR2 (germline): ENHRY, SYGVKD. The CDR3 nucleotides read TGTGCCACCAAGGGGACAACGAACACCGGGGAGCTGTTTTTT. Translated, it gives CATKGTTNTGELFF.

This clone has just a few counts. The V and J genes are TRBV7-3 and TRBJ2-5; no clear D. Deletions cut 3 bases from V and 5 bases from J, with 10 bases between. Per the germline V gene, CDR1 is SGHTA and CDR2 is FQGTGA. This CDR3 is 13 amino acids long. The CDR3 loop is CASSFQVHETQYF. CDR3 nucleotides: TGTGCCAGCAGCTTTCAGGTTCACGAGACCCAGTACTTC.

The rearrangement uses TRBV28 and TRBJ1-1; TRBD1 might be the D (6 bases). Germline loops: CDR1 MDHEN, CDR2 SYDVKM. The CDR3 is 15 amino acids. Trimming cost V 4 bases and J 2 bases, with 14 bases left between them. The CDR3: CASSSPGHLNTEAFF. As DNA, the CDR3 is TGTGCCAGCAGTTCGCCGGGACACCTAAACACTGAAGCTTTCTTT.

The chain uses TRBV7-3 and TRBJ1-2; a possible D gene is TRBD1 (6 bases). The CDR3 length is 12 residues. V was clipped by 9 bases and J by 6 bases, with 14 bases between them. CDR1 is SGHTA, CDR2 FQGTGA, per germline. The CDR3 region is CARAGGADGYTF. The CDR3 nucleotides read TGTGCCAGAGCCGGGGGGGCGGATGGCTACACCTTC.

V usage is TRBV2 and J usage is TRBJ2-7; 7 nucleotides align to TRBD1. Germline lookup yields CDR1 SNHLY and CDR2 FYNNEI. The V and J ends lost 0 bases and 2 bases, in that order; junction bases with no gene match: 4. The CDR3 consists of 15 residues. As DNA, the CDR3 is TGTGCCAGCAGTGAAGCGCTGACAGGGACCTACGAGCAGTACTTC. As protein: CASSEALTGTYEQYF. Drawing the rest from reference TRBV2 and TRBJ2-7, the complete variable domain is EPEVTQTPSHQVTQMGQEVILRCVPISNHLYFYWYRQILGQKVEFLVSFYNNEISEKSEIFDDQFSVERPDGSNFTLKIRSTKLEDSAMYFCASSEALTGTYEQYFGPGTRLTVT.

The CDR3 DNA reads TGTGCCAGCAGCACCCGACTATCTCAAGAGACCCAGTACTTC. This encodes CASSTRLSQETQYF. The chain joins TRBV9 to TRBJ2-5, with a tentative D call TRBD2 (5 bases). CDR3 length: 14 residues. The germline V and J ends were trimmed by 4 bases and 2 bases, with 12 bases remaining between them. Germline V lookup: CDR1 SGDLS, CDR2 YYNGEE.

Here the CDR3 DNA reads TGTGCCAGCAGCCACCTCGGGACAGGGGGTACAGATACGCAGTATTTT. Its translation is CASSHLGTGGTDTQYF. J is TRBJ2-3 and V is TRBV28; 11 bases are shared with TRBD1. V was clipped by 6 bases and J by 3 bases; unmatched bases: 8. The length of the CDR3 is 16 residues. The germline V gene has CDR1 MDHEN and CDR2 SYDVKM. The full variable domain, rest sourced from reference TRBV28 and TRBJ2-3, is DVKVTQSSRYLVKRTGEKVFLECVQDMDHENMFWYRQDPGLGLRLIYFSYDVKMKEKGDIPEGYSVSREKKERFSLILESASTNQTSMYLCASSHLGTGGTDTQYFGPGTRLTVL.

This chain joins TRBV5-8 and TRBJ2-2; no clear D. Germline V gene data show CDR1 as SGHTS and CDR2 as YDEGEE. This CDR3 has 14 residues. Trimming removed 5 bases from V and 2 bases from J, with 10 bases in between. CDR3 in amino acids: CASSALANTGELFF. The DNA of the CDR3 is TGTGCCAGCAGTGCTCTGGCTAACACCGGGGAGCTGTTTTTT.

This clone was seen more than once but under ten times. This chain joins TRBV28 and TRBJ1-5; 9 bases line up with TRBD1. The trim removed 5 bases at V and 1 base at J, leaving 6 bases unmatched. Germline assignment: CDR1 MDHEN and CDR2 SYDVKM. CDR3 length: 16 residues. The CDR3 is CASSTQQGASNQPQHF. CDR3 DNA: TGTGCCAGCAGTACCCAACAGGGGGCGAGCAATCAGCCCCAGCATTTT.

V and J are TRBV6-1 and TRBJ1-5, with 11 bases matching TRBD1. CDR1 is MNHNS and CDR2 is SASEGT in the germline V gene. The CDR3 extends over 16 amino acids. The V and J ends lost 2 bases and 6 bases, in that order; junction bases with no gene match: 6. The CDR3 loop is CASSEYFGTGGQPQHF. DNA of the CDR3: TGTGCCAGCAGTGAATACTTTGGGACAGGGGGTCAGCCCCAGCATTTT.

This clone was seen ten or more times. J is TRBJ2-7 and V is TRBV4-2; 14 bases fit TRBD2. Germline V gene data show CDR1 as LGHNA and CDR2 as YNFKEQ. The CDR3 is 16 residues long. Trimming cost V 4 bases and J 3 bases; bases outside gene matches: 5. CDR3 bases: TGTGCCAGCAGCCCCGGACTAGCGGGAGGATACTACGAGCAGTACTTC. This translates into CASSPGLAGGYYEQYF.

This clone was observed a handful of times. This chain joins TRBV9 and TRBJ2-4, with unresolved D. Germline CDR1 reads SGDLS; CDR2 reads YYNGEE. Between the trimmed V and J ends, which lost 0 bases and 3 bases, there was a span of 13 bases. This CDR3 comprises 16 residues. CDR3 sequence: CASSVGDVLVKNIQYF. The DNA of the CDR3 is TGTGCCAGCAGCGTAGGAGATGTCTTGGTCAAAAACATTCAGTACTTC.

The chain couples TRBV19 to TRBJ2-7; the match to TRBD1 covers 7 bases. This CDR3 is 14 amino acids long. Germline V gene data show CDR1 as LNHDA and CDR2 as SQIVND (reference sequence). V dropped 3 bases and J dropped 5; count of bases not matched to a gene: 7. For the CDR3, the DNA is TGTGCCAGTAGTATTGCGAGGGGGCAGGACGAGCAGTACTTC. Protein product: CASSIARGQDEQYF.

The CDR3 DNA reads TGTGCCAGCACCCCCCCGGGACTCCTCGGTGTTTCGCAGTATTTT. Amino acids: CASTPPGLLGVSQYF. The chain couples TRBV5-8 to TRBJ2-3, with D perhaps matching TRBD2 (6 bases). The CDR3 contains 15 residues. V gave up 6 bases and J gave up 10 bases, with 24 bases separating them. Germline lookup yields CDR1 SGHTS and CDR2 YDEGEE.

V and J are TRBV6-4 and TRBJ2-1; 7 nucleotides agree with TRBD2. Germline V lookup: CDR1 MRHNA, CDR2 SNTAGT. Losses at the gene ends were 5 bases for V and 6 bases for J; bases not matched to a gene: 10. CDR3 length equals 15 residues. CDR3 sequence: CASSLAGAYVNEQFF. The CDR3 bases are TGTGCCAGCAGTTTAGCGGGCGCCTACGTCAATGAGCAGTTCTTC.

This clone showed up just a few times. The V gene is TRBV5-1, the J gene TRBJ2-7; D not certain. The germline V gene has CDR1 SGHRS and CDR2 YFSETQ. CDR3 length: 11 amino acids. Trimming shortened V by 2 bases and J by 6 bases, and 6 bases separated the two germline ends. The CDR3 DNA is TGCGCCAGCAGCTTTGAGAGCGAGCAGTACTTC. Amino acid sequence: CASSFESEQYF.

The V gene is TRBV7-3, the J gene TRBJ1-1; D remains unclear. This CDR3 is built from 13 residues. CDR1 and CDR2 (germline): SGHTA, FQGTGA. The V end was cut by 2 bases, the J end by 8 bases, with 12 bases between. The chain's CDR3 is CASSLAFGGEAFF. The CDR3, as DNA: TGTGCCAGCAGCTTAGCCTTCGGCGGGGAAGCTTTCTTT.

CDR3 nucleotide sequence: TGTGCCTGGAGTGCGGGACGGGGACAACATGTCTACGAGCAGTACTTC. Residues: CAWSAGRGQHVYEQYF. The genes are TRBV30 and TRBJ2-7, with a weak D call TRBD1 (6 bases). Between the trimmed V and J ends, which lost 1 base and 3 bases, there was a span of 19 bases. The CDR3 sequence is 16 residues long. Germline values: CDR1 GTSNPN, CDR2 SVGIG (reference sequence).

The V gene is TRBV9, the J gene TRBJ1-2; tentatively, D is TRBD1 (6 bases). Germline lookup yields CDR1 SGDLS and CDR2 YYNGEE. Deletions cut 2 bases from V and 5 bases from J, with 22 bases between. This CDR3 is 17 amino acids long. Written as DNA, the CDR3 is TGTGCCAGCAGCGTCTTAGCCGACAGGACTTCTCGGTATGGCTACACCTTC. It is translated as CASSVLADRTSRYGYTF.

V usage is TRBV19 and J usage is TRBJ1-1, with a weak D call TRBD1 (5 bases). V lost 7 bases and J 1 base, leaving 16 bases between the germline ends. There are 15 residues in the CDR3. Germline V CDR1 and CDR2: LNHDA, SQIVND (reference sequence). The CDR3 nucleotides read TGTGCCAGTAAAATCGACCCTGGGGCGAACACTGAAGCTTTCTTT. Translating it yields CASKIDPGANTEAFF.

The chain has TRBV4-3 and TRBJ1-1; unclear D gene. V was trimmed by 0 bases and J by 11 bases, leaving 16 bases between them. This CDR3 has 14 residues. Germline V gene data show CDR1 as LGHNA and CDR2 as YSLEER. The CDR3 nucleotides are TGCGCCAGCAGCCAAGATTGGGGAGCGTCTGGGGCTTTCTTT. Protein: CASSQDWGASGAFF.

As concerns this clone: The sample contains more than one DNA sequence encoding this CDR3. CDR3 nucleotide sequence: TGTGCCAGCAGCTTGAGGGGAACTGAAGCTTTCTTT. Translated: CASSLRGTEAFF. The gene calls are TRBV5-8 and TRBJ1-1, with a possible D match to TRBD1 (5 bases). Per germline, CDR1 SGHTS and CDR2 YDEGEE. CDR3 length equals 12 residues. V was trimmed by 1 base and J by 5 bases, leaving 6 bases between them.

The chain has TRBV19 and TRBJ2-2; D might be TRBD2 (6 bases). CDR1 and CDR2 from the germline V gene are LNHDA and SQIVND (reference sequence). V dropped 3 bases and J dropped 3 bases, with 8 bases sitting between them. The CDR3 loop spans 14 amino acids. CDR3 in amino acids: CASSMSGHTGELFF. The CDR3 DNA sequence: TGTGCCAGTAGTATGAGCGGGCACACCGGGGAGCTGTTTTTT.

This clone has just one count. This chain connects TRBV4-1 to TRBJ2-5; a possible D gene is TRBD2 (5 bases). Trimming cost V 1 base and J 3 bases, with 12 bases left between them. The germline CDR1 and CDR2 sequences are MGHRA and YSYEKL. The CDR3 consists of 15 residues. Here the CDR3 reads CASSQVGGEKETQYF. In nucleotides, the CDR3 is TGCGCCAGCAGCCAAGTGGGTGGGGAGAAAGAGACCCAGTACTTC.